This entry lists 4 T cell receptor delta chains sequenced from one sample in a study of γδ T cells in repeated Plasmodium falciparum infection (dated by TCRdb to 2020 to 2022). Libraries were prepared through multiplex PCR. The sequencing machine was an Illumina MiSeq. Public reads were reanalyzed in TCRdb with CATT, and rows carrying the same DNA were merged afterwards. The sample table contains around 86,000 delta-chain clones; only one count was recorded for over 1.3% of them. Around 8.5% of the sample goes to the ten largest clones. For bulk TCR repertoire analysis, Vgamma9/Vdelta2+ and Vdelta2-negative gammadelta T cell populations were flow-sorted out of peripheral blood mononuclear cells. Source material: gamma-delta T cells from blood. The receptors come from a pool of human donors (malaria-infected and uninfected, not separated).

A word on this clone: The protein recorded in TCRdb matches a much larger clone and deviates from this DNA's translation at residue 17, suggesting a read error; the protein here is obtained by translating the DNA. The V and J genes are TRDV2 and TRDJ1; 8 positions match TRDD3. The CDR3 is made up of 21 amino acids. The germline V gene encodes CDR1 GEAIGNYY and CDR2 EKD. This CDR3 reads CACDTVPGAGGGTGSTGKLIF. As DNA, the CDR3 is TGTGCCTGTGACACCGTTCCCGGTGCTGGGGGAGGAACGGGTAGCACCGGTAAACTCATCTTT.

About this clone itself: TCRdb lists the protein of a much larger clone for this DNA, which differs at residue 10, so this is likely a read error; the protein given here is translated from the DNA itself. The genes are TRDV2 and TRDJ3, with D unclear. The J gene comes from matching the DNA to germline here; TCRdb lacks it. Trimming stripped 0 bases from V and 5 bases from J, with 13 bases between. The CDR3 totals 17 residues. CDR1 is GEAIGNYY, CDR2 EKD, per germline. CDR3 nucleotides: TGTGCCTGTGACACCGGATCTGGTTCCCGGGACACCCGACAGATGTTTTTC. Protein sequence: CACDTGSGSRDTRQMFF.

The sample holds many counts of this clone. This chain links TRDV1 with TRDJ4; TRDD3 matches at 7 bases. With V trimmed by 6 bases and J by 3 bases, 13 bases remained unmatched. Germline V gene lookup returns CDR1 TSWWSYY and CDR2 QGS. The CDR3 loop spans 15 amino acids. The CDR3 DNA reads as TGTGCTCTTGGTTCTACTGGGGTAAGAGTGGGACCCCTGATCTTT. Translating gives CALGSTGVRVGPLIF.

As concerns this clone: TCRdb has a much larger clone's protein, which differs at residue 8 from the translation of this DNA, likely because of a read error; what is shown is the protein translated from the DNA. The V call is TRDV1, the J call TRDJ1, with 12 bases fitting TRDD3. V lost 2 bases and J lost 3; bases outside the gene matches: 13. This CDR3 spans 19 amino acids. Germline V gene sequence: CDR1 TSWWSYY, CDR2 QGS. CDR3 sequence reads: CALGEGYPRSGGYADKLIF. The CDR3 bases are TGTGCTCTTGGGGAAGGGTATCCACGCTCTGGGGGATACGCCGATAAACTCATCTTT.